The following is a TCR beta chain sequence with its context. This entry comes from a study of blood T cell repertoires in COVID-19. Background on the study: Samples representing acute and convalescent COVID-19 were sourced from the United States, Italy and Spain.

Here immunoSEQ multiplex PCR was the method, and the copy in TCRdb shows in-frame clones only, minus some. The profile covers some 69,000 clones, with 81% appearing a single time and 20% to 25% taken by the ten largest. V lost 3 bases and J lost 6; bases outside the gene matches: 11. From germline, CDR1 is SGHRS and CDR2 YFSETQ. This CDR3 spans 16 amino acids. The gene calls are TRBV5-1 and TRBJ2-2; 7 bases are a match to TRBD2. The clonotype originates from a woman in her sixties or seventies with acute or convalescent COVID-19. The sample comprised peripheral blood. The chain's CDR3 is CASSSSSGILAGELFF. In nucleotides, the CDR3 is TGCGCCAGCAGCTCGTCGAGCGGGATTCTGGCCGGGGAGCTGTTTTTT.